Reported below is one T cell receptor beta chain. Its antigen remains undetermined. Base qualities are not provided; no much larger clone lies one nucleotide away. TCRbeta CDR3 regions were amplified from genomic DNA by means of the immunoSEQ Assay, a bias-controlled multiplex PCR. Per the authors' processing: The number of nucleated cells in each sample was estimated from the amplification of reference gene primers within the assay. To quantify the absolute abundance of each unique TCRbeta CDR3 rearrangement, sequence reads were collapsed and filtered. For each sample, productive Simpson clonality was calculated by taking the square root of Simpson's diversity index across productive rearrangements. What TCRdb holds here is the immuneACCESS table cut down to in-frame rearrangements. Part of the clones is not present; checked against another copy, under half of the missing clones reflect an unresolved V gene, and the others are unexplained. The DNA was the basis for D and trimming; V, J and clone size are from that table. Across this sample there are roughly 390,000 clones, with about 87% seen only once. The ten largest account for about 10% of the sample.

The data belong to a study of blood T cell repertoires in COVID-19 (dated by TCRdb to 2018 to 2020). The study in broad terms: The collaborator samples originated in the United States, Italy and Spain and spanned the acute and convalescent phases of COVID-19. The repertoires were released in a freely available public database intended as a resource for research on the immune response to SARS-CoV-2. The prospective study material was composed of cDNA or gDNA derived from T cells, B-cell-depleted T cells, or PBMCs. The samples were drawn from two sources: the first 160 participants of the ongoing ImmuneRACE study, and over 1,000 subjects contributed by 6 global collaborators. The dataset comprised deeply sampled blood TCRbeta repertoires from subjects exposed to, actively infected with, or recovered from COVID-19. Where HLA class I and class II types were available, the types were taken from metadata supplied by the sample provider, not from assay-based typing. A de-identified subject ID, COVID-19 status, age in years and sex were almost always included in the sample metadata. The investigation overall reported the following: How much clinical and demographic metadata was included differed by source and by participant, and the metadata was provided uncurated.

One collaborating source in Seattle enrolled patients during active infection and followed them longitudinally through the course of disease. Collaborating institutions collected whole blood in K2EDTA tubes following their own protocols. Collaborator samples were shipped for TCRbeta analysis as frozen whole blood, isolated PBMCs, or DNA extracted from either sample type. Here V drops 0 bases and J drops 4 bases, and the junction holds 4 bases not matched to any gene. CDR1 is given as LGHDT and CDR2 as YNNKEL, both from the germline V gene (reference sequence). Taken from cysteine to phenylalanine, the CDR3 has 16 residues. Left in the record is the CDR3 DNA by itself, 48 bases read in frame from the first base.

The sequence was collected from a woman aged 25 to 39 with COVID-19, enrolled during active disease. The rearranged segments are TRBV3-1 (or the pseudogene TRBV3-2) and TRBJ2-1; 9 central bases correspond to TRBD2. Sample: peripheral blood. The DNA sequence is TGTGCCAGCAGCCAAGAGCGAGCGGGGGGATACAATGAGCAGTTCTTC. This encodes CASSQERAGGYNEQFF.